The 5 T cell receptor beta chains below come from one sample, sequenced in a study of CD8 T cells in Susac syndrome. Reverse transcription of about 0.45 to 1 ug RNA was performed with random hexamers. TCRdb independently ran MiXCR on the immunoSEQ multiplex PCR reads; one entry per CDR3 protein. Of 170,000 or so distinct CDR3 sequences listed, more than 95% are singletons. The sequencing input was CD4+ T cells from PBMCs. The receptors come from a human donor with Susac syndrome.

J is TRBJ2-7 and V is TRBV5-1; 10 bases agree with TRBD1. J was trimmed by 2 bases and V by 0 bases; bases with no gene match: 2. Germline V CDR1 and CDR2: SGHRS, YFSETQ. This CDR3 spans 15 amino acids. CDR3 coding DNA: TGCGCCAGCAGCTTGGAGGGGACAGGGGCCTACGAGCAGTACTTC. Its protein product is CASSLEGTGAYEQYF.

The chain links TRBV30 to TRBJ2-6; 11 bases align to TRBD1. This CDR3 is built from 19 residues. Germline CDR1 reads GTSNPN; CDR2 reads SVGIG (reference sequence). Trimming removed 6 bases from V and 2 bases from J; junction bases left unmatched: 15. CDR3 residues: CACVRDRGFEFTGANVLTF. The CDR3 region has the DNA TGTGCCTGTGTAAGGGACAGGGGGTTCGAGTTTACTGGGGCCAACGTCCTGACTTTC.

V gene TRBV29-1 combines with J gene TRBJ2-2, with 7 bases identical to TRBD1. J was trimmed by 4 bases and V by 5 bases; bases with no gene match: 1. The CDR3 covers 12 residues. Per germline, CDR1 SQVTM and CDR2 ANQGSEA. The CDR3 spells CSVSGGTGELFF. The CDR3 DNA follows: TGCAGCGTTTCAGGGGGCACCGGGGAGCTGTTTTTT.

The rearrangement joins TRBV12-3 or TRBV12-4 to TRBJ2-3; D is perhaps TRBD2 (6 bases). The germline V and J ends were trimmed by 3 bases and 7 bases, with 8 bases remaining between them. The length of the CDR3 is 12 residues. The CDR3 DNA sequence: TGTGCCAGCAGTTTGGACTATTATACGCAGTATTTT. Protein product: CASSLDYYTQYF.

This chain uses TRBV29-1 with TRBJ1-1; 9 bases are a match to TRBD1. V lost 3 bases, J lost 1 base, and 0 bases stayed unmatched. The CDR3 is made up of 13 amino acids. Germline V gene data show CDR1 as SQVTM and CDR2 as ANQGSEA. The CDR3 DNA sequence: TGCAGCGTTGAGGACAGGGGGAACACTGAAGCTTTCTTT. Translation: CSVEDRGNTEAFF.